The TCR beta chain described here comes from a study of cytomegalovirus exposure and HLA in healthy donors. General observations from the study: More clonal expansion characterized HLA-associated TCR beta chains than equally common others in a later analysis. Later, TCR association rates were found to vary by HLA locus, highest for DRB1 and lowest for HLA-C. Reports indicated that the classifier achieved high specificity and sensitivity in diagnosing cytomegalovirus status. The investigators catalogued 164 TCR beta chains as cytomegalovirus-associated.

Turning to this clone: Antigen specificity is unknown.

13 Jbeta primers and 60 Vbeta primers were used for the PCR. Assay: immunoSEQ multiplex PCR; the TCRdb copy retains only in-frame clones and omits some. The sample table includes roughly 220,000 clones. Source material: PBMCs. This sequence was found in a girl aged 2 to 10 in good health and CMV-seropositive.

Here the CDR3 DNA reads TGTGCCAGCTCACAGTTCGCGGGAGATGGCACGCAAGAGACCCAGTACTTC. Protein product: CASSQFAGDGTQETQYF. This chain joins TRBV18 and TRBJ2-5; TRBD2 agrees at 7 bases. Trimming at V came to 4 bases and at J to 2 bases, leaving 13 bases not matched to a gene. The CDR3 is 17 residues long. Per germline, CDR1 KGHSH and CDR2 LQKENI. The variable domain in full, completed from reference TRBV18 and TRBJ2-5, reads NAGVMQNPRHLVRRRGQEARLRCSPMKGHSHVYWYRQLPEEGLKFMVYLQKENIIDESGMPKERFSAEFPKEGPSILRIQQVVRGDSAAYFCASSQFAGDGTQETQYFGPGTRLLVL.